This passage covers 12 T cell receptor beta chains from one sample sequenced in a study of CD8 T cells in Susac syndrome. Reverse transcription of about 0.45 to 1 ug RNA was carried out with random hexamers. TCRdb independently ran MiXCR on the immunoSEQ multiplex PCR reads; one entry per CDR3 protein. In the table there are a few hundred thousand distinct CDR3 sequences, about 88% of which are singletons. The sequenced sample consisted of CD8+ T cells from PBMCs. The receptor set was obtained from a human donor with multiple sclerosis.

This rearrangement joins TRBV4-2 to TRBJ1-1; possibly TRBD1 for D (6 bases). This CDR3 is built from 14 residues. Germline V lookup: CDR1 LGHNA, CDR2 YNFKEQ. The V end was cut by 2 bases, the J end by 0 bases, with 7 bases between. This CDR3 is CASSQTGMNTEAFF. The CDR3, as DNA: TGTGCCAGCAGCCAAACAGGGATGAACACTGAAGCTTTCTTT.

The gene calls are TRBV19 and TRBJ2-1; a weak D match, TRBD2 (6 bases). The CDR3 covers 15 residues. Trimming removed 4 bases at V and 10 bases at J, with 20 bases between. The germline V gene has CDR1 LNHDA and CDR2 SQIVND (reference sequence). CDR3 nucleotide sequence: TGTGCCAGTAGTACAATCCCGGGACCCCGGGGGGAGCAGTTCTTC. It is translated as CASSTIPGPRGEQFF.

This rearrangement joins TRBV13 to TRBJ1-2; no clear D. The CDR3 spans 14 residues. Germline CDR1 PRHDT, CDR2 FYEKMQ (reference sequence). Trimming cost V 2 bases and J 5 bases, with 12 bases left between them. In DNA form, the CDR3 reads TGTGCCAGCAGCTTAAAGGGCGGATTATATGGCTACACCTTC. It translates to CASSLKGGLYGYTF.

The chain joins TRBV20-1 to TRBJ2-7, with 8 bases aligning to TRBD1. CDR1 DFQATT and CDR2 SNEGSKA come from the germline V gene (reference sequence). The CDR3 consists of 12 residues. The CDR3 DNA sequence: TGCAGCATAATACAGGGGGAGGACGAGCAGTACTTC. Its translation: CSIIQGEDEQYF.

The CDR3: CASSLVGLAETQYF. Here the CDR3 DNA reads TGTGCCAGCAGCTTAGTTGGACTAGCAGAGACCCAGTACTTC. The chain couples TRBV7-9 to TRBJ2-5, with TRBD2 matching 8 bases. V gave up 1 base and J gave up 4 bases; unmatched junction bases: 2. Germline V lookup: CDR1 SEHNR, CDR2 FQNEAQ (reference sequence). The CDR3 length is 14 residues. Combining the CDR3 with reference TRBV7-9 and TRBJ2-5 gives the whole variable domain DTGVSQNPRHKITKRGQNVTFRCDPISEHNRLYWYRQTLGQGPEFLTYFQNEAQLEKSRLLSDRFSAERPKGSFSTLEIQRTEQGDSAMYLCASSLVGLAETQYFGPGTRLLVL.

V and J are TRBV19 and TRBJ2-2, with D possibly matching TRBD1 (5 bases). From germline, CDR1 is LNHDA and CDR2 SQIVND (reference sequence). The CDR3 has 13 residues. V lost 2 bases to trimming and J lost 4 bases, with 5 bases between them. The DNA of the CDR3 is TGTGCCAGTAGTATACAGGGCACCGGGGAGCTGTTTTTT. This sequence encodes CASSIQGTGELFF.

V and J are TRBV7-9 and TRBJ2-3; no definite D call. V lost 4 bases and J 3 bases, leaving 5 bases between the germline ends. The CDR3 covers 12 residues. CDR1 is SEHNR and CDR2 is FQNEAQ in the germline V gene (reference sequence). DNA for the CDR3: TGTGCCAGCAGCTCCCAGACAGATACGCAGTATTTT. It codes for CASSSQTDTQYF. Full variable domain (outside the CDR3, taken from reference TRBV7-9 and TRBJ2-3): DTGVSQNPRHKITKRGQNVTFRCDPISEHNRLYWYRQTLGQGPEFLTYFQNEAQLEKSRLLSDRFSAERPKGSFSTLEIQRTEQGDSAMYLCASSSQTDTQYFGPGTRLTVL.

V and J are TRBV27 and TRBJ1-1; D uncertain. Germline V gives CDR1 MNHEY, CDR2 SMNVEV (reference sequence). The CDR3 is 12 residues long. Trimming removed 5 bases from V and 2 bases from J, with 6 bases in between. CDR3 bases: TGTGCCAGCAGTGGGGTTAACACTGAAGCTTTCTTT. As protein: CASSGVNTEAFF.

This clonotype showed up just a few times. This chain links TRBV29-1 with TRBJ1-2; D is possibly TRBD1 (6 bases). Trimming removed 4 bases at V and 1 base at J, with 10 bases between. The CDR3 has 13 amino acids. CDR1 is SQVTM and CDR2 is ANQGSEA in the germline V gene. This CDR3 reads CSVGPDSNYGYTF. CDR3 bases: TGCAGCGTTGGCCCGGACAGTAACTATGGCTACACCTTC. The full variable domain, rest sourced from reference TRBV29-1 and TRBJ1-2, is SAVISQKPSRDICQRGTSLTIQCQVDSQVTMMFWYRQQPGQSLTLIATANQGSEATYESGFVIDKFPISRPNLTFSTLTVSNMSPEDSSIYLCSVGPDSNYGYTFGSGTRLTVV.

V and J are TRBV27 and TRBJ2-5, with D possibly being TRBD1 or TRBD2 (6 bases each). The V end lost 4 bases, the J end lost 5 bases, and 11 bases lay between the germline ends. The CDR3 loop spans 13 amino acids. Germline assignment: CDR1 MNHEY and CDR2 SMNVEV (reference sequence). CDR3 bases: TGTGCCAGCAGTTCATTAGGGGGGGAGACCCAGTACTTC. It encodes CASSSLGGETQYF.

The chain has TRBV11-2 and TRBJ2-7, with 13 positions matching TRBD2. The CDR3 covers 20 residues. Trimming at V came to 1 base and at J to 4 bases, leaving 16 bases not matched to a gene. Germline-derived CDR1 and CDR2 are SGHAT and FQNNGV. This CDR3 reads CASSLVESAGLAGTPYEQYF. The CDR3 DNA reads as TGTGCCAGCAGCTTAGTTGAATCGGCGGGACTAGCGGGGACACCGTACGAGCAGTACTTC.

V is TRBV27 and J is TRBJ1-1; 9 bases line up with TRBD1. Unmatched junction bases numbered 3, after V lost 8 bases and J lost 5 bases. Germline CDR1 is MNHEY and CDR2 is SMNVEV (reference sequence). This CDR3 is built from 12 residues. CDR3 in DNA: TGTGCCAGCTCAGACAGGGGGACTGAAGCTTTCTTT. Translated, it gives CASSDRGTEAFF.